The 32 T cell receptor beta chains below were found in one sample sequenced in a study of T cell responses to AZD1222 COVID-19 vaccine. Profiling relied on immunoSEQ multiplex PCR, and the TCRdb table lists in-frame clones only, not all of them. This sample has about 120,000 clones, with around 90% found just once. The sequenced sample was peripheral blood, obtained 28 days after the second AZD1222 dose. These receptor sequences come from an adult who received the AZD1222 COVID-19 vaccine.

This sequence joins TRBV18 and TRBJ1-4; no clear D. The CDR3 is 13 residues long. The germline V gene has CDR1 KGHSH and CDR2 LQKENI. V was shortened by 3 bases and J by 5 bases, with 7 bases between the two germline ends. DNA of the CDR3: TGTGCCAGCTCACCGCGGGAAAATGAAAAACTGTTTTTT. Its translation is CASSPRENEKLFF.

The chain has TRBV5-6 and TRBJ1-2, with 7 bases matching TRBD1. CDR3 length: 13 residues. Germline CDR1 and CDR2: SGHDT and YYEEEE. Germline trimming cut 4 bases from V and 4 bases from J; bases unmatched to any gene: 4. CDR3 residues: CASSRDRIYGYTF. As DNA, the CDR3 is TGTGCCAGCAGCCGGGACAGAATCTATGGCTACACCTTC.

The rearrangement links TRBV18 to TRBJ1-3; D unresolved. With 8 bases removed from V and 0 bases from J, the gap between germline ends came to 11 bases. CDR3 size: 14 residues. Germline-derived CDR1 and CDR2 are KGHSH and LQKENI. The CDR3 region has the DNA TGTGCCAGCACGCCCGGGTCCTCTGGAAACACCATATATTTT. Protein product: CASTPGSSGNTIYF.

The rearrangement joins TRBV28 to TRBJ1-2; D may be TRBD1 (5 bases). Germline V lookup: CDR1 MDHEN, CDR2 SYDVKM. The CDR3 consists of 15 residues. The V end lost 4 bases, the J end lost 1 base, and 13 bases lay between the germline ends. CDR3 loop: CASSSPGTYNYGYTF. In DNA, the CDR3 is TGTGCCAGCAGTTCCCCCGGGACCTATAACTATGGCTACACCTTC.

The gene calls are TRBV4-2 and TRBJ2-3; D gene ambiguous. CDR3 length: 16 residues. Trimming cost V 0 bases and J 0 bases, with 10 bases left between them. Germline CDR1 reads LGHNA; CDR2 reads YNFKEQ. The DNA for the CDR3 is TGTGCCAGCAGCCAAGAGTCGGGCCTTAGCACAGATACGCAGTATTTT. Translating it yields CASSQESGLSTDTQYF.

The J gene is TRBJ2-1, the V gene TRBV6-2 or TRBV6-3; D remains unclear. The V end lost 2 bases, the J end lost 15 bases, and 14 bases lay between the germline ends. The CDR3 totals 12 residues. Germline loops: CDR1 MNHEY, CDR2 SVGEGT. The CDR3: CASSYDLDCPFF. As DNA, the CDR3 is TGTGCCAGCAGTTACGATCTCGACTGCCCGTTCTTC.

The chain recombines TRBV23-1 with TRBJ2-2; possible D gene TRBD1, 7 bases. TRBV23-1 belongs to the ORF category, with a function that is uncertain. CDR3 length: 14 residues. V was clipped by 6 bases and J by 6 bases, with 14 bases between them. CDR3 sequence: CASSPDREAGELFF. CDR3 in DNA: TGCGCCAGCAGCCCTGACAGGGAGGCCGGGGAGCTGTTTTTT.

This chain connects TRBV6-2 or TRBV6-3 to TRBJ2-2, with 7 bases matching TRBD1. Trimming removed 5 bases from V and 8 bases from J; junction bases left unmatched: 8. The CDR3 runs 14 residues. CDR1 and CDR2 from the germline V gene are MNHEY and SVGEGT. The CDR3, as DNA: TGTGCCAGCAGTACCTGGGACAGAGCTGGGGAGCTGTTTTTT. This encodes CASSTWDRAGELFF.

The chain couples TRBV29-1 to TRBJ1-1; D perhaps matches TRBD1 (6 bases). Germline CDR1 SQVTM, CDR2 ANQGSEA. This CDR3 contains 13 residues. V gave up 7 bases and J gave up 4 bases, with 16 bases separating them. The CDR3 sequence is CSAGQIRGTEAFF. CDR3 DNA: TGCAGCGCCGGACAGATTCGGGGCACTGAAGCTTTCTTT. The whole variable domain, remainder taken from reference TRBV29-1 and TRBJ1-1, is SAVISQKPSRDICQRGTSLTIQCQVDSQVTMMFWYRQQPGQSLTLIATANQGSEATYESGFVIDKFPISRPNLTFSTLTVSNMSPEDSSIYLCSAGQIRGTEAFFGQGTRLTVV.

The chain is built from TRBV9 and TRBJ1-1; 7 bases fit TRBD1. Germline trimming cut 3 bases from V and 8 bases from J; bases unmatched to any gene: 4. Germline values: CDR1 SGDLS, CDR2 YYNGEE. The CDR3 runs 12 residues. This CDR3 is CASSGLTGEAFF. CDR3 sequence (DNA): TGTGCCAGCAGCGGGCTGACAGGGGAAGCTTTCTTT.

The chain has TRBV18 and TRBJ1-2; D gene uncertain. Trimming left V 5 bases short and J 3 bases short, with 10 bases between. The CDR3 has 13 residues. Germline CDR1 KGHSH, CDR2 LQKENI. This chain's CDR3 is CASSFVSDYGYTF. CDR3 sequence (DNA): TGTGCCAGCTCATTCGTGTCGGACTATGGCTACACCTTC.

This clone was seen once. The genes are TRBV5-1 and TRBJ2-5, with TRBD1 as a possible D gene (6 bases). This CDR3 region has 17 residues. Trimming shortened V by 5 bases and J by 5 bases, and 25 bases separated the two germline ends. CDR1 and CDR2 (germline): SGHRS, YFSETQ. Here the CDR3 reads CASSSGTMGSRFETQYF. CDR3 nucleotides: TGCGCCAGCAGTTCCGGGACAATGGGCTCTAGGTTCGAGACCCAGTACTTC.

The chain combines TRBV4-1 with TRBJ2-2; D gene ambiguous. V was trimmed by 0 bases and J by 7 bases, leaving 12 bases between them. The V gene's germline CDR1 is MGHRA and CDR2 YSYEKL. The CDR3 length is 15 residues. CDR3 loop: CASSQEHSGSGELFF. The DNA of the CDR3 is TGCGCCAGCAGCCAAGAACACTCGGGTAGCGGGGAGCTGTTTTTT.

V usage is TRBV4-3 and J usage is TRBJ1-1; maybe TRBD1 (6 bases). The CDR3 covers 14 residues. Germline CDR1 LGHNA, CDR2 YSLEER. With 3 bases removed from V and 11 bases from J, the gap between germline ends came to 19 bases. The CDR3 protein is CASSQAHTGSVAFF. The CDR3, as DNA: TGCGCCAGCAGCCAGGCTCATACAGGGTCCGTGGCTTTCTTT.

The V call is TRBV4-3, the J call TRBJ1-4; D might be TRBD1 (5 bases). V was cut by 0 bases and J by 8 bases, with 22 bases left in between. Germline V lookup: CDR1 LGHNA, CDR2 YSLEER. The CDR3 has 18 amino acids. CDR3 in DNA: TGCGCCAGCAGCCAAGATAAGGGTGGGGGGACCTGGGGAGAAAAACTGTTTTTT. This codes for CASSQDKGGGTWGEKLFF.

V gene TRBV19 combines with J gene TRBJ2-5; D is possibly TRBD2 (6 bases). The CDR3 is made up of 14 amino acids. Trimming took off 2 bases at V and 1 base at J, with 8 bases between the two ends. Germline V gives CDR1 LNHDA, CDR2 SQIVND (reference sequence). CDR3 in DNA: TGTGCCAGTAGTATAAGTAGCGGCCAAGAGACCCAGTACTTC. This gives the protein CASSISSGQETQYF.

Only a few counts were recorded for this clone. The J gene is TRBJ1-2, the V gene TRBV27; possible D gene TRBD1, 5 bases. CDR3 length equals 13 residues. Trimming cost V 3 bases and J 12 bases, with 17 bases left between them. Germline V CDR1 and CDR2: MNHEY, SMNVEV (reference sequence). The CDR3 reads CASSLSSRGDHTF. The CDR3 region has the DNA TGTGCCAGCAGTTTGTCCTCGCGGGGGGACCACACCTTC.

The V gene is TRBV7-2, the J gene TRBJ1-1; possibly TRBD1 for D (6 bases). Germline values: CDR1 SGHTA, CDR2 FQGNSA. There are 15 residues in the CDR3. Between the trimmed V and J ends, which lost 5 bases and 4 bases, there was a span of 17 bases. CDR3 region: CASSPPRGLVTEAFF. The DNA for the CDR3 is TGTGCCAGCAGCCCGCCGAGGGGGTTAGTCACTGAAGCTTTCTTT.

The chain is built from TRBV4-1 and TRBJ2-1; TRBD2 matches at 14 bases. The V and J ends lost 1 base and 5 bases, in that order; junction bases with no gene match: 10. Germline lookup yields CDR1 MGHRA and CDR2 YSYEKL. This CDR3 comprises 19 residues. The chain's CDR3 is CASSQGPTSGGAFHNEQFF. The CDR3 nucleotides read TGCGCCAGCAGCCAAGGCCCGACTAGCGGGGGGGCTTTCCACAATGAGCAGTTCTTC.

This clone was recorded only once. The V gene is TRBV19, the J gene TRBJ2-3; D may correspond to TRBD1 or TRBD2 (5 bases each). Between the trimmed V and J ends, which lost 5 bases and 0 bases, there was a span of 15 bases. There are 16 residues in the CDR3. Looked up from germline, CDR1 is LNHDA and CDR2 is SQIVND (reference sequence). The CDR3 reads CASSPWDGASTDTQYF. Written as DNA, the CDR3 is TGTGCCAGTAGTCCGTGGGACGGGGCTAGCACAGATACGCAGTATTTT. Supplemented by reference TRBV19 and TRBJ2-3, the full variable domain reads DGGITQSPKYLFRKEGQNVTLSCEQNLNHDAMYWYRQDPGQGLRLIYYSQIVNDFQKGDIAEGYSVSREKKESFPLTVTSAQKNPTAFYLCASSPWDGASTDTQYFGPGTRLTVL.

The genes are TRBV5-1 and TRBJ2-5, with TRBD2 matching 10 bases. CDR1 SGHRS and CDR2 YFSETQ come from the germline V gene. The CDR3 loop spans 15 amino acids. V was clipped by 4 bases and J by 4 bases; unmatched bases: 7. The CDR3 bases are TGCGCCAGCAGCCAATCAGCGGGGGGGCCAGAGACCCAGTACTTC. Residues: CASSQSAGGPETQYF.

The chain couples TRBV5-4 to TRBJ2-5; no clear D gene. Germline V gene data show CDR1 as SGHNT and CDR2 as YYREEE (reference sequence). This CDR3 is 13 amino acids long. The V gene lost 1 base and the J gene lost 7 bases, with 11 bases spanning the gap. CDR3 loop: CASSLWGQMTQYF. The CDR3 DNA reads as TGTGCCAGCAGCTTGTGGGGTCAAATGACCCAGTACTTC. The complete variable domain, with remaining parts taken from reference TRBV5-4 and TRBJ2-5, reads ETGVTQSPTHLIKTRGQQVTLRCSSQSGHNTVSWYQQALGQGPQFIFQYYREEENGRGNFPPRFSGLQFPNYSSELNVNALELDDSALYLCASSLWGQMTQYFGPGTRLLVL.

The chain couples TRBV10-1 to TRBJ2-1; 7 bases fit TRBD1. Germline CDR1 reads WNHNN; CDR2 reads SYGVQD (reference sequence). The CDR3 has 15 amino acids. V shed 5 bases, J shed 2 bases, and the junction held 6 bases outside the gene matches. For the CDR3, the DNA is TGCGCCAGCAGTCGCGACAGGGCCACCTACAATGAGCAGTTCTTC. The encoded protein is CASSRDRATYNEQFF.

This clone was observed once. The V and J genes are TRBV11-3 and TRBJ2-3; D gene ambiguous. The CDR3 is 13 amino acids. Looked up from germline, CDR1 is SGHNT and CDR2 is YENEEA. Trimming took 5 bases from V and 6 from J, leaving 12 bases between them. Written as DNA, the CDR3 is TGTGCCAGCAGCCGCGCTCCCGGGGATACGCAGTATTTT. This translates into CASSRAPGDTQYF.

The table lists this clone with a count of one. The V and J genes are TRBV19 and TRBJ1-5, with D hard to call. The V end lost 1 base, the J end lost 0 bases, and 4 bases lay between the germline ends. The CDR3 runs to 14 residues. Germline V CDR1 and CDR2: LNHDA, SQIVND (reference sequence). CDR3 residues: CASSIGASNQPQHF. CDR3 nucleotides: TGTGCCAGTAGTATAGGGGCTAGCAATCAGCCCCAGCATTTT.

CDR3 sequence reads: CASSQEARSSYNEQFF. The CDR3 DNA sequence: TGCGCCAGCAGCCAAGAAGCCAGAAGCTCCTACAATGAGCAGTTCTTC. The rearrangement uses TRBV4-1 and TRBJ2-1, with unresolved D. This CDR3 is 16 amino acids long. Per the germline V gene, CDR1 is MGHRA and CDR2 is YSYEKL. The V and J ends lost 0 bases and 0 bases respectively, with 9 bases between them.

The rearrangement joins TRBV27 to TRBJ2-7; 10 bases line up with TRBD1. Trimming cost V 3 bases and J 6 bases; bases outside gene matches: 5. The CDR3 has 14 amino acids. The germline gives CDR1 MNHEY, CDR2 SMNVEV (reference sequence). CDR3 in amino acids: CASSFWDRGGEQYF. The CDR3 DNA follows: TGTGCCAGCAGTTTTTGGGACAGGGGCGGCGAGCAGTACTTC.

This chain uses TRBV18 with TRBJ2-3; D not certain. CDR3 length: 16 residues. Germline CDR1 KGHSH, CDR2 LQKENI. Deletions cut 2 bases from V and 0 bases from J, with 12 bases between. CDR3 coding DNA: TGTGCCAGCTCACCAAGCCAGGCCGGCAGCACAGATACGCAGTATTTT. Translated: CASSPSQAGSTDTQYF.

V gene TRBV2 combines with J gene TRBJ2-1; 14 positions agree with TRBD2. Looked up from germline, CDR1 is SNHLY and CDR2 is FYNNEI. This CDR3 spans 13 amino acids. CDR3 bases: TGTGTCAGGGGGACTAGCGGGGGTAATGAGCAGTTCTTC. Translated, it gives CVRGTSGGNEQFF.

The CDR3 here is CASSQARGARGQQETQYF. DNA of the CDR3: TGTGCCAGCAGCCAAGCCCGAGGGGCCAGGGGGCAACAAGAGACCCAGTACTTC. This chain uses TRBV14 with TRBJ2-5; 8 bases match TRBD1. Germline CDR1 reads SGHDN; CDR2 reads FVKESK. V lost 1 base to trimming and J lost 2 bases; unmatched junction nucleotides: 12. The CDR3 contains 18 residues.

The count of this clone is one. This chain joins TRBV3-1 (or the pseudogene TRBV3-2) and TRBJ1-2, with D hard to call. The V end lost 0 bases, the J end lost 8 bases, and 13 bases lay between the germline ends. The CDR3 has 14 residues. CDR1 is LGHDT, CDR2 YNNKEL, per germline (reference sequence). The CDR3 is CASSQDMAAAGYTF. CDR3 DNA sequence: TGTGCCAGCAGCCAAGATATGGCCGCGGCCGGCTACACCTTC.

The V call is TRBV19, the J call TRBJ2-5, with a tentative D call TRBD2 (7 bases). The germline CDR1 and CDR2 sequences are LNHDA and SQIVND (reference sequence). Trimming took 3 bases from V and 1 from J, leaving 12 bases between them. This CDR3 spans 15 amino acids. This CDR3 reads CASSMRGPSQETQYF. CDR3 DNA sequence: TGTGCCAGTAGTATGCGGGGGCCGAGCCAAGAGACCCAGTACTTC.